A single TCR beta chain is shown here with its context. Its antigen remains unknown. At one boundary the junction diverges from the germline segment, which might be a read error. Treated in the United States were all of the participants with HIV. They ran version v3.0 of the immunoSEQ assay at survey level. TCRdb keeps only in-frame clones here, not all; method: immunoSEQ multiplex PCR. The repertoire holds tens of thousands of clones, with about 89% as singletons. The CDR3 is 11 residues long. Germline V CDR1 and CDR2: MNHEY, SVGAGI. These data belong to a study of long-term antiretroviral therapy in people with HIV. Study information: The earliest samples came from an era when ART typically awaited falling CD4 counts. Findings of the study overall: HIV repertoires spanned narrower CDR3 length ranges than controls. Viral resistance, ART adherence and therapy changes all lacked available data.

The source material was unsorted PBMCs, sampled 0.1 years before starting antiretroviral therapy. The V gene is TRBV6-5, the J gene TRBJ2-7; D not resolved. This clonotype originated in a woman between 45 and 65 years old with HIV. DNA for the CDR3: TGTGCCAGCAGACCGAGGACCCCTAAGGACTTC. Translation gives CASRPRTPKDF.